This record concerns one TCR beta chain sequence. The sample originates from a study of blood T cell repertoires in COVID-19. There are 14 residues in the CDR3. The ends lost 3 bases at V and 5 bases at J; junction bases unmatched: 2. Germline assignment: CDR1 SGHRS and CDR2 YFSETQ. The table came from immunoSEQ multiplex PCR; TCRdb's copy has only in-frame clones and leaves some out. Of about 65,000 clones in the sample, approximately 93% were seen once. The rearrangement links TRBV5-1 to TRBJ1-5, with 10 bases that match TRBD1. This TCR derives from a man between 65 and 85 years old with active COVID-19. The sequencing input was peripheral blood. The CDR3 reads CASSSGQGDQPQHF. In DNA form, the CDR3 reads TGCGCCAGCAGCTCCGGACAGGGGGATCAGCCCCAGCATTTT. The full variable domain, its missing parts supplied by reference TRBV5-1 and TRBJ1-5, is KAGVTQTPRYLIKTRGQQVTLSCSPISGHRSVSWYQQTPGQGLQFLFEYFSETQRNKGNFPGRFSGRQFSNSRSEMNVSTLELGDSALYLCASSSGQGDQPQHFGDGTRLSIL.